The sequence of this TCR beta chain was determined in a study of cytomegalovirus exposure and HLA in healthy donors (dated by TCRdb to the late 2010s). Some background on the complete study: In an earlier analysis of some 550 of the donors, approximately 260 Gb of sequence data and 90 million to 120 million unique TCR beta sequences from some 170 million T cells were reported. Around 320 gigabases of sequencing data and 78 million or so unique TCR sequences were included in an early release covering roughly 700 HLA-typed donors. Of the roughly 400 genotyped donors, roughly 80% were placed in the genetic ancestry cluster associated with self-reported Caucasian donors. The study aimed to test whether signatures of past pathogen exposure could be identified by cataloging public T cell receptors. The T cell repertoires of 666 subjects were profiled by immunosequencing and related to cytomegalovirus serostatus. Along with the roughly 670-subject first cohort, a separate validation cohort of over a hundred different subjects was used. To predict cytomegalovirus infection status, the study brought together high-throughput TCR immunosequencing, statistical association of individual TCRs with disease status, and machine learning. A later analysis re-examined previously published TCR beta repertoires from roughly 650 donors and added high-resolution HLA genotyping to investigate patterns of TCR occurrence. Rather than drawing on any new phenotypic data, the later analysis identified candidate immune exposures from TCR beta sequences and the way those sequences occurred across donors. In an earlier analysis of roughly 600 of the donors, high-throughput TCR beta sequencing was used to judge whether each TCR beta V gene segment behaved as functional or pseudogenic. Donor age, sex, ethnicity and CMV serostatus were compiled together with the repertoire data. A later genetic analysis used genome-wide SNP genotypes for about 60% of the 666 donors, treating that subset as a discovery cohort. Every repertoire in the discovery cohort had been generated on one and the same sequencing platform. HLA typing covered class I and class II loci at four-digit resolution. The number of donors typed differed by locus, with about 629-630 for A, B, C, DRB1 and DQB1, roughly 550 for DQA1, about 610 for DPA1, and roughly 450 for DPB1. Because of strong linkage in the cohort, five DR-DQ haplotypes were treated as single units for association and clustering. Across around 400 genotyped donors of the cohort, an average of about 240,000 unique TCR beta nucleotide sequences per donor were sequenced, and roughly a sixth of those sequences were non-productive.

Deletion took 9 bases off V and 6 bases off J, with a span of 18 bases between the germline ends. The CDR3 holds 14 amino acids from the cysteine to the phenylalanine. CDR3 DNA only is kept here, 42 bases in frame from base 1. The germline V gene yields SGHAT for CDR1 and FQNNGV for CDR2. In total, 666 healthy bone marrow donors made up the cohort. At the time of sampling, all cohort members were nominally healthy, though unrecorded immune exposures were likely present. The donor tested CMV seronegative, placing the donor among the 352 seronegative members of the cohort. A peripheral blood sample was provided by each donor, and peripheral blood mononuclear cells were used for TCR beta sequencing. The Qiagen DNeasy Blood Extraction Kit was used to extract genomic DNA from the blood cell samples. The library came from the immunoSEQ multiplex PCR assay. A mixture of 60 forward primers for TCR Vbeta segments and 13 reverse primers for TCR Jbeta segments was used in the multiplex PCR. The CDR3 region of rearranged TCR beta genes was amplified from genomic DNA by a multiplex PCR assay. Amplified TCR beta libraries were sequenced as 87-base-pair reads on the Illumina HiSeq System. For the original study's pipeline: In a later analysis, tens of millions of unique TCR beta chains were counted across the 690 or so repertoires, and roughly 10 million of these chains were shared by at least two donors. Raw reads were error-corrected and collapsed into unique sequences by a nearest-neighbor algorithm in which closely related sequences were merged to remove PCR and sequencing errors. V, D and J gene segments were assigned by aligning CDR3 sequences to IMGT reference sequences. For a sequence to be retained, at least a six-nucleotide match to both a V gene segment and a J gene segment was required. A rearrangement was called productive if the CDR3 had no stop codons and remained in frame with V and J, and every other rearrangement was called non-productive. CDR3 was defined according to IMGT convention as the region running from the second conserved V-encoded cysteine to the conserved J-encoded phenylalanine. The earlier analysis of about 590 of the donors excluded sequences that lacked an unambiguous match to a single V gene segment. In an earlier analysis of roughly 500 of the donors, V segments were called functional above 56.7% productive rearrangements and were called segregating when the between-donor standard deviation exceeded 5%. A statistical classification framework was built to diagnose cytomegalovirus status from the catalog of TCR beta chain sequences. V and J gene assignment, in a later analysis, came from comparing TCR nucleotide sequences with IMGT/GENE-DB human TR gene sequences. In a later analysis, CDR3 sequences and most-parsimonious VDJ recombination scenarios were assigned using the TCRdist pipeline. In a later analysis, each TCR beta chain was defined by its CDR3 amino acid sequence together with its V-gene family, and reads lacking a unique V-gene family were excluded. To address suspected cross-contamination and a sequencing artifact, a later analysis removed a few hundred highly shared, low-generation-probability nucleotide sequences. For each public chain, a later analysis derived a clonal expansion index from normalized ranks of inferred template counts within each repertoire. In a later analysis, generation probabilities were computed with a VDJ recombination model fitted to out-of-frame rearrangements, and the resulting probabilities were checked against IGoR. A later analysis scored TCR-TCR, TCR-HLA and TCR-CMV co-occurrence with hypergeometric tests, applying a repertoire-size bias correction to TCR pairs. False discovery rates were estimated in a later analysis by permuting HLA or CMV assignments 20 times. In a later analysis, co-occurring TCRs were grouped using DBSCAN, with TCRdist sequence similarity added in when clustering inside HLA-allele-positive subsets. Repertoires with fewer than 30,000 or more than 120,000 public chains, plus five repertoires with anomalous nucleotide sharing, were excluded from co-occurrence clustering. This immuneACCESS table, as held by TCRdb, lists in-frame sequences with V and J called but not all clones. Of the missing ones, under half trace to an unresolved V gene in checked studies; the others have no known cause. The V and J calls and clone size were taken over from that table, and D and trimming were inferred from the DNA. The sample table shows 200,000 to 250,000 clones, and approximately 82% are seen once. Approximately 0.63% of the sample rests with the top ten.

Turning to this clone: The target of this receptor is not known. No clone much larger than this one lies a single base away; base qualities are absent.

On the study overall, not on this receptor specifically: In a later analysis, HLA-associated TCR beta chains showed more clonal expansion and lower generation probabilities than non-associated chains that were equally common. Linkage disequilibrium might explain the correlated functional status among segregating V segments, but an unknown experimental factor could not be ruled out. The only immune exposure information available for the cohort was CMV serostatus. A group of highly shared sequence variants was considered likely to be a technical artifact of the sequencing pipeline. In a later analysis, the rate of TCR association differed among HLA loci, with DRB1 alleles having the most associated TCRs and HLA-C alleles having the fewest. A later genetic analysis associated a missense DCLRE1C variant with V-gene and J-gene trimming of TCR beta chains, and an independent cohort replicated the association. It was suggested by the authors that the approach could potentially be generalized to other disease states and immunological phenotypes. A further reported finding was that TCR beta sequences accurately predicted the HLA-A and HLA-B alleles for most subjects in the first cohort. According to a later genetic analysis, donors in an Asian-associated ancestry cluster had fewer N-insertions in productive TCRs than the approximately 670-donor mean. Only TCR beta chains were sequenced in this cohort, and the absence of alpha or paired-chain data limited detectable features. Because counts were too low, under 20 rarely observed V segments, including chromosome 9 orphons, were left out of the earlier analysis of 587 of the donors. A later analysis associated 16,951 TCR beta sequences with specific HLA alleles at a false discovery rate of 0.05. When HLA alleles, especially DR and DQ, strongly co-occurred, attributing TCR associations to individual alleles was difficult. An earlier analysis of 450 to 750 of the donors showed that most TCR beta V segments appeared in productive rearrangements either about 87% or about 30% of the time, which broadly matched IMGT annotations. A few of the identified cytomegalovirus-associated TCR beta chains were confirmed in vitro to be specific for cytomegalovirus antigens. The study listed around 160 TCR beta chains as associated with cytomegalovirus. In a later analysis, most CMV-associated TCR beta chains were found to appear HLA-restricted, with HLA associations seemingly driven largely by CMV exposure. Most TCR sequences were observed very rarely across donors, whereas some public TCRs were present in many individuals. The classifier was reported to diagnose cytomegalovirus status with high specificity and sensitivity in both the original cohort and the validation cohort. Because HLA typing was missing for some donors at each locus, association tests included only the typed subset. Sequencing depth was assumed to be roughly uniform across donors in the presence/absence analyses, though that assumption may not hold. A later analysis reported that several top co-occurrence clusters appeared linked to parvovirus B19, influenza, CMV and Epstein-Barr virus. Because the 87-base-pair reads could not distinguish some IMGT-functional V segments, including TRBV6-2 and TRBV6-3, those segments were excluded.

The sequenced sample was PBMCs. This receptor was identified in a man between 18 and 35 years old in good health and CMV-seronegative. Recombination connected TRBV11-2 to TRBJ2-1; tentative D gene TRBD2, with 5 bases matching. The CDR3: CASGSGGISNEQFF. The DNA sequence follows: TGTGCCAGTGGGAGCGGCGGAATCTCCAATGAGCAGTTCTTC.